Each of the 10 T cell receptor beta chains below was sequenced from the same sample in a study of somatic mutations in cytotoxic T cells in rheumatoid arthritis. TCRdb keeps only in-frame clones here, not all; method: immunoSEQ multiplex PCR. The data hold under 15,000 clones, with just under 75% observed a single time. What was sequenced was CD8+ T cells sorted from blood. These receptor sequences come from a woman aged 40 to 50 in good health.

V usage is TRBV5-4 and J usage is TRBJ2-2; tentative D call: TRBD1 (5 bases). Trimming shortened V by 1 base and J by 1 base, and 8 bases separated the two germline ends. Germline V gives CDR1 SGHNT, CDR2 YYREEE (reference sequence). CDR3 length: 15 residues. In DNA form, the CDR3 reads TGTGCCAGCAGCTTGATCCAGGGGAACACCGGGGAGCTGTTTTTT. It yields the protein CASSLIQGNTGELFF.

The chain carries TRBV7-2 and TRBJ2-7; D ambiguous. Germline V gene data show CDR1 as SGHTA and CDR2 as FQGNSA. The ends were cut back, 3 bases at V and 3 bases at J, with 9 bases in the middle. The CDR3 is 13 amino acids. CDR3 in amino acids: CASSFGHGYEQYF. In nucleotides, the CDR3 is TGTGCCAGCAGCTTTGGGCACGGCTACGAGCAGTACTTC. Complete variable domain (other parts from reference TRBV7-2 and TRBJ2-7): GAGVSQSPSNKVTEKGKDVELRCDPISGHTALYWYRQSLGQGLEFLIYFQGNSAPDKSGLPSDRFSAERTGGSVSTLTIQRTQQEDSAVYLCASSFGHGYEQYFGPGTRLTVT.

By its share, this clone is large. The chain joins TRBV28 to TRBJ2-1; weak D call: TRBD1 (5 bases). Trimming left V 3 bases short and J 8 bases short, with 11 bases between. CDR1 and CDR2 (germline): MDHEN, SYDVKM. The CDR3 has 13 amino acids. The CDR3 DNA reads as TGTGCCAGCAGTTTTATAGGGGTGGATGAGCAGTTCTTC. It specifies CASSFIGVDEQFF.

The chain recombines TRBV4-3 with TRBJ1-2; D remains unclear. V was shortened by 0 bases and J by 3 bases, with 11 bases between the two germline ends. Per germline, CDR1 LGHNA and CDR2 YSLEER. The CDR3 consists of 15 residues. Here the CDR3 reads CASSQDWEEYYGYTF. CDR3 nucleotide sequence: TGCGCCAGCAGCCAAGATTGGGAGGAGTACTATGGCTACACCTTC.

The J gene is TRBJ2-7, the V gene TRBV5-5; D gene unclear. The germline V gene encodes CDR1 SGHKS and CDR2 YYEKEE (reference sequence). The CDR3 loop spans 16 amino acids. Trimming took 0 bases from V and 0 from J, leaving 13 bases between them. CDR3 DNA sequence: TGTGCCAGCAGCTTGGAGGGAAGGGCGAGCTCCTACGAGCAGTACGTC. Residues: CASSLEGRASSYEQYV.

To note about this clone: Sequence at one end of the junction differs from germline and may be a read error. This chain connects TRBV7-9 to TRBJ2-7, with D perhaps TRBD2 (5 bases). The CDR3 sequence is 12 residues long. Germline-derived CDR1 and CDR2 are SEHNR and FQNEAQ (reference sequence). The CDR3 is CASSLASSEQYF. Here the CDR3 DNA reads TGTGCCAGCAGCCTAGCAAGCAGCGAGCAGTACTTC.

This clone has a single count. V is TRBV5-1 and J is TRBJ2-3; D is unclear. This CDR3 comprises 11 residues. V was clipped by 0 bases and J by 8 bases, with 4 bases between them. The germline CDR1 and CDR2 sequences are SGHRS and YFSETQ. The CDR3 loop is CASSLGGTQYF. The CDR3 region has the DNA TGCGCCAGCAGCTTGGGTGGTACGCAGTATTTT. Based on the CDR3 plus reference TRBV5-1 and TRBJ2-3, the full variable domain is KAGVTQTPRYLIKTRGQQVTLSCSPISGHRSVSWYQQTPGQGLQFLFEYFSETQRNKGNFPGRFSGRQFSNSRSEMNVSTLELGDSALYLCASSLGGTQYFGPGTRLTVL.

The table lists this clone with a count of one. The rearrangement uses TRBV29-1 and TRBJ2-3, with D perhaps TRBD2 (6 bases). The CDR3 loop spans 13 amino acids. Germline V gene data show CDR1 as SQVTM and CDR2 as ANQGSEA. With 4 bases removed from V and 2 bases from J, the gap between germline ends came to 10 bases. The CDR3 bases are TGCAGCGTTGTACTAGCCAACACAGATACGCAGTATTTT. This sequence encodes CSVVLANTDTQYF.

This clone was seen once. The chain couples TRBV5-1 to TRBJ2-7; TRBD2 might be the D (5 bases). The germline V and J ends were trimmed by 2 bases and 5 bases, with 8 bases remaining between them. Germline V gives CDR1 SGHRS, CDR2 YFSETQ. The CDR3 is 12 residues long. CDR3 in DNA: TGCGCCAGCAGCTTTGGAGGAAACGAGCAGTACTTC. This translates into CASSFGGNEQYF. Together with reference TRBV5-1 and TRBJ2-7, the CDR3 gives the full variable domain: KAGVTQTPRYLIKTRGQQVTLSCSPISGHRSVSWYQQTPGQGLQFLFEYFSETQRNKGNFPGRFSGRQFSNSRSEMNVSTLELGDSALYLCASSFGGNEQYFGPGTRLTVT.

This clone was detected a few times. The chain couples TRBV5-4 to TRBJ2-7; no clear D gene. This CDR3 has 13 residues. V was pared by 5 bases and J by 3 bases, with 12 bases between. Looked up from germline, CDR1 is SGHNT and CDR2 is YYREEE (reference sequence). The CDR3 region is CASSFRPGYEQYF. DNA of the CDR3: TGTGCCAGCAGTTTTAGGCCCGGCTACGAGCAGTACTTC.